These T cell receptor beta chains were read from a single sample in a study of sequential checkpoint blockade in melanoma. TCRdb's copy holds only in-frame clones and misses some; the assay was immunoSEQ multiplex PCR. The sample has 35,000 to 50,000 clones, 86% seen once; the top ten hold 10% to 15%. Sample: CD8+ T cells sorted from blood (inferred from file names), taken from a patient given nivolumab and ipilimumab in sequence. Source of these receptors: a human donor with melanoma. The CDR3 runs from the conserved cysteine through the conserved F or W. The order of the fields is CDR3 protein, CDR3 DNA, D gene, V gene, clone size, J gene. The D gene is left open where the match is weak. Clone size appears in some rows only: once, few, many, or a class for an expanded clone.

CDR3: CASSIRQGYEQYF
DNA: TGTGCCAGCAGCATCCGACAGGGCTACGAGCAGTACTTC
D: TRBD1
V: TRBV7-3
size: .
J: TRBJ2-7

CDR3: CASSRLAGGIGEQFF
DNA: TGTGCCAGCAGCCGACTAGCGGGAGGGATTGGTGAGCAGTTCTTC
D: TRBD2
V: TRBV6-6
size: .
J: TRBJ2-1

CDR3: CASSELQGSGELFF
DNA: TGTGCCAGCAGTGAGCTACAGGGCTCCGGGGAGCTGTTTTTT
D: .
V: TRBV2
size: .
J: TRBJ2-2

CDR3: CASSLSSGSFGELFF
DNA: TGTGCCAGCAGTCTCTCGTCCGGGAGTTTCGGGGAGCTGTTTTTT
D: .
V: TRBV27
size: .
J: TRBJ2-2

CDR3: CASSFGTVSMNTEAFF
DNA: TGTGCCAGCAGCTTTGGGACAGTCTCTATGAACACTGAAGCTTTCTTT
D: TRBD1
V: TRBV5-6
size: .
J: TRBJ1-1

CDR3: CSVVAGTSGSYEQYF
DNA: TGCAGCGTTGTGGCCGGGACTAGCGGTTCCTACGAGCAGTACTTC
D: TRBD2
V: TRBV29-1
size: .
J: TRBJ2-7

CDR3: CASSLSSMSSYEQYF
DNA: TGTGCCAGCAGTTTATCGTCTATGAGCTCCTACGAGCAGTACTTC
D: .
V: TRBV27
size: .
J: TRBJ2-7

CDR3: CASSEDGVRGAGPQHF
DNA: TGTGCCAGCAGTGAAGATGGAGTGAGGGGAGCGGGGCCCCAGCATTTT
D: .
V: TRBV6-4
size: .
J: TRBJ1-5

CDR3: CASSERGTGNYVDEKLFF
DNA: TGTGCCAGCAGTGAAAGGGGGACAGGGAATTATGTGGATGAAAAACTGTTTTTT
D: TRBD1
V: TRBV6-1
size: .
J: TRBJ1-4

CDR3: CASSPGGYEQYF
DNA: TGTGCCAGCAGTCCGGGAGGGTACGAGCAGTACTTC
D: TRBD2
V: TRBV28
size: .
J: TRBJ2-7

CDR3: CASTGVNQPQHF
DNA: TGTGCCAGCACAGGGGTTAATCAGCCCCAGCATTTT
D: .
V: TRBV2
size: .
J: TRBJ1-5

CDR3: CASSIDAGWNTEAFF
DNA: TGTGCCAGTAGTATAGATGCAGGATGGAACACTGAAGCTTTCTTT
D: .
V: TRBV19
size: .
J: TRBJ1-1

CDR3: CASNPGWGGVDNQPQHF
DNA: TGTGCCAGCAACCCGGGGTGGGGGGGAGTGGACAATCAGCCCCAGCATTTT
D: .
V: TRBV27
size: .
J: TRBJ1-5

CDR3: CASTPSGLAGDEQFF
DNA: TGTGCCAGCACTCCCTCCGGACTAGCGGGAGATGAGCAGTTCTTC
D: TRBD2
V: TRBV13
size: .
J: TRBJ2-1

CDR3: CASSLSPLATLEQYF
DNA: TGTGCCAGCAGTTTATCTCCCCTAGCGACCCTCGAGCAGTACTTC
D: .
V: TRBV27
size: .
J: TRBJ2-7

CDR3: CASSFSGSYNEQFF
DNA: TGTGCCAGCAGCTTTAGCGGTTCCTACAATGAGCAGTTCTTC
D: .
V: TRBV5-4
size: once
J: TRBJ2-1

CDR3: CASSVGLAGPYNEQFF
DNA: TGTGCCAGCAGCGTAGGCCTAGCGGGCCCTTACAATGAGCAGTTCTTC
D: TRBD2
V: TRBV7-6
size: .
J: TRBJ2-1